The 21 T cell receptor beta chains below all came from one sample that was sequenced in a study of T-cell reconstitution after alpha-beta-depleted transplantation in children (TCRdb year 2016). The sample's treatment or condition label, decoded: allogeneic hematopoietic cell transplantation with graft depleted of TCRalphabeta T cells and CD19 B cells. Library preparation was by PCR. Data came from an Illumina HiSeq 2500. TCR libraries were prepared with molecular barcoding, using unique molecular identifiers to normalize TCRbeta repertoire quantification. The public reads were quality trimmed at Q25 with fastp and then assembled into clones with MiXCR by TCRdb, keeping productive beta chains. Each entry merges the rows of one CDR3 protein and shows their most common DNA and genes. The sample table shows nearly 350,000 distinct CDR3 sequences, and about 16% are seen once. The ten largest clones capture roughly 40% of the sample.

The sample in question was PBMCs, mostly from graft donor cells, obtained 360 days after TCRalphabeta/CD19-depleted stem cell transplant. The origin of the receptors is a male patient between 2 and 9 years old who had a stem cell transplant for acute lymphoblastic leukemia, so the T cells may come from the graft donor.

This clonotype was recorded a few times. This rearrangement joins TRBV7-2 to TRBJ2-1; no reliable D call. Trimming took 0 bases from V and 5 from J, leaving 11 bases between them. CDR3 length: 15 residues. Germline V gene lookup returns CDR1 SGHTA and CDR2 FQGNSA. The CDR3 DNA reads TGTGCCAGCAGCTTAGCCCTTTTGCTGAACAATGAGCAGTTCTTC. Translating it yields CASSLALLLNNEQFF.

The V gene is TRBV3-1, the J gene TRBJ2-2; D possibly uses TRBD1 or TRBD2 (5 bases each). Germline-derived CDR1 and CDR2 are LGHDT and YNNKEL (reference sequence). V lost 4 bases and J 0 bases, leaving 18 bases between the germline ends. The CDR3 is made up of 18 amino acids. The CDR3 spells CASSPTRGARTNTGELFF. CDR3 in DNA: TGTGCCAGCAGCCCCACAAGGGGAGCGAGGACGAACACCGGGGAGCTGTTTTTT. Using reference TRBV3-1 and TRBJ2-2 for the parts outside the CDR3, the full variable domain is DTAVSQTPKYLVTQMGNDKSIKCEQNLGHDTMYWYKQDSKKFLKIMFSYNNKELIINETVPNRFSPKSPDKAHLNLHINSLELGDSAVYFCASSPTRGARTNTGELFFGEGSRLTVL.

On this clonotype: A much larger clone lies a single base off, so this may be a read error. The chain employs TRBV12-3 or TRBV12-4 and TRBJ2-3; D is perhaps TRBD2 (5 bases). Trimming removed 8 bases from V and 0 bases from J, with 15 bases in between. The length of the CDR3 is 15 residues. In nucleotides, the CDR3 is TGTGCCAGCTCCTGCGGCGGGTTTAGCACAGATACGCAGTATTTT. Its protein is CASSCGGFSTDTQYF.

The sample holds a few counts of this clonotype. CDR3 residues: CASSRPSGGYNEQFF. The CDR3 bases are TGTGCCAGCTCCCGCCCTAGCGGGGGGTACAATGAGCAGTTCTTC. The chain uses TRBV27 and TRBJ2-1; 11 nucleotides align to TRBD2. After removal of 8 bases from V and 4 bases from J, the junction contained 7 bases not matched to a gene. This CDR3 is built from 15 residues. Germline assignment: CDR1 MNHEY and CDR2 SMNVEV (reference sequence).

This clonotype was seen a few times. The chain couples TRBV15 to TRBJ1-1; weak D call: TRBD1 (5 bases). This CDR3 comprises 14 residues. Trimming left V 1 base short and J 5 bases short, with 11 bases between. CDR1 is LNHNV, CDR2 YYDKDF, per germline (reference sequence). The CDR3 loop reads CATSRAQGSTEAFF. The CDR3 region has the DNA TGTGCCACCAGCAGAGCGCAGGGATCTACTGAAGCTTTCTTT.

This clonotype was observed a handful of times. The chain employs TRBV7-6 and TRBJ1-3; possible D gene TRBD1, 5 bases. Per the germline V gene, CDR1 is SGHVS and CDR2 is FNYEAQ. The CDR3 totals 14 residues. Trimming pared 1 base from V and 4 bases from J, leaving 8 bases between. CDR3 amino acids: CASSLVRGGNTIYF. The CDR3 coding sequence is TGTGCCAGCAGCTTAGTCCGGGGCGGAAACACCATATATTTT.

The chain combines TRBV2 with TRBJ2-5; 7 bases align to TRBD1. The CDR3 totals 14 residues. Germline loops: CDR1 SNHLY, CDR2 FYNNEI. The V gene end was trimmed by 7 bases and the J gene end by 0 bases; junction bases not matched to a gene: 5. The DNA for the CDR3 is TGTGCCAGCAAGGGCCAGGGGGACCAAGAGACCCAGTACTTC. Translation: CASKGQGDQETQYF.

The V call is TRBV12-3 or TRBV12-4, the J call TRBJ2-1; 7 nucleotides agree with TRBD1. The CDR3 is 15 residues long. Germline trimming cut 3 bases from V and 8 bases from J; bases unmatched to any gene: 10. CDR3 sequence reads: CASSFLSDRAHEQFF. For the CDR3, the DNA is TGTGCCAGCAGTTTTCTTTCAGACAGGGCCCATGAGCAGTTCTTC.

This clonotype was observed a handful of times. This chain links TRBV29-1 with TRBJ2-3, with 8 positions matching TRBD2. The CDR3 runs to 13 residues. Trimming took 7 bases from V and 8 from J; bases not matched to a gene: 11. Per the germline V gene, CDR1 is SQVTM and CDR2 is ANQGSEA. The CDR3 DNA sequence: TGCAGCGGGATCGGGACTAGTCCCACTACGCAGTATTTT. Translation: CSGIGTSPTTQYF.

The table lists this clonotype with many counts. The V gene is TRBV6-5, the J gene TRBJ1-1; D is possibly TRBD1 (6 bases). V lost 6 bases to trimming and J lost 0 bases, with 11 bases between them. CDR3 length equals 14 residues. Germline V gene data show CDR1 as MNHEY and CDR2 as SVGAGI. CDR3 DNA sequence: TGTGCCAGCAGGGTCGGACAGATGAACACTGAAGCTTTCTTT. This codes for CASRVGQMNTEAFF.

The CDR3 DNA is TGCAGTGCTAGAGATTGGGGCGGAGCCTACAATGAGCAGTTCTTC. Encoded protein: CSARDWGGAYNEQFF. The chain employs TRBV20-1 and TRBJ2-1; perhaps TRBD1 as D (5 bases). This CDR3 is built from 15 residues. Germline values: CDR1 DFQATT, CDR2 SNEGSKA (reference sequence). Trimming took off 0 bases at V and 2 bases at J, with 11 bases between the two ends.

This clonotype has only a few counts. CDR3 sequence (DNA): TGCGCCAGCAGCCAGGTGGACAGCGCCCAACGGCCCCAGCATTTT. This gives the protein CASSQVDSAQRPQHF. The rearrangement uses TRBV4-1 and TRBJ1-5; weak D call: TRBD1 (6 bases). The V end was cut by 3 bases, the J end by 9 bases, with 18 bases between. The germline V gene encodes CDR1 MGHRA and CDR2 YSYEKL. This CDR3 has 15 residues.

The genes are TRBV11-1 and TRBJ2-2; D is tentatively TRBD1 or TRBD2 (5 bases each). Germline V gene lookup returns CDR1 SGHAT and CDR2 FQDESV (reference sequence). Trimming shortened V by 1 base and J by 6 bases, and 15 bases separated the two germline ends. The CDR3 has 16 residues. CDR3: CASSLGRRMGAGELFF. In DNA form, the CDR3 reads TGTGCCAGCAGCTTAGGCAGACGCATGGGGGCCGGGGAGCTGTTTTTT.

V gene TRBV7-2 combines with J gene TRBJ1-1; 7 bases align to TRBD1. The germline V gene has CDR1 SGHTA and CDR2 FQGNSA. Unmatched junction bases numbered 7, after V lost 4 bases and J lost 5 bases. The CDR3 covers 14 residues. CDR3 coding DNA: TGTGCCAGCAGCTCGGACAGGCGAGGGACTGAAGCTTTCTTT. Amino acids: CASSSDRRGTEAFF.

The chain combines TRBV6-2 or TRBV6-3 with TRBJ2-7, with D maybe TRBD1 (6 bases). This CDR3 spans 14 amino acids. Between the trimmed V and J ends, which lost 6 bases and 4 bases, there was a span of 16 bases. Looked up from germline, CDR1 is MNHEY and CDR2 is SVGEGT. CDR3 sequence reads: CASRFIQGRYEQYF. CDR3 DNA: TGTGCCAGCAGATTTATACAGGGTCGGTACGAGCAGTACTTC.

This clonotype was observed a handful of times. This chain connects TRBV3-1 to TRBJ2-7; D gene ambiguous. Germline values: CDR1 LGHDT, CDR2 YNNKEL (reference sequence). The CDR3 has 15 amino acids. V was cut by 6 bases and J by 2 bases, with 17 bases left in between. CDR3 region: CASRAGGGETYEQYF. For the CDR3, the DNA is TGTGCCAGCAGAGCAGGCGGCGGAGAGACCTACGAGCAGTACTTC.

The chain is built from TRBV28 and TRBJ2-3, with a possible D match to TRBD2 (6 bases). V was trimmed by 4 bases and J by 6 bases, leaving 20 bases between them. The CDR3 extends over 16 amino acids. The V gene's germline CDR1 is MDHEN and CDR2 SYDVKM. CDR3 nucleotide sequence: TGTGCCAGCAGTTCTGCCCAGATAGCGGCATCCGATACGCAGTATTTT. The encoded protein is CASSSAQIAASDTQYF.

The chain joins TRBV29-1 to TRBJ2-5, with 8 positions matching TRBD1. Germline trimming cut 4 bases from V and 5 bases from J; bases unmatched to any gene: 6. The CDR3 is 13 residues long. Germline V gene lookup returns CDR1 SQVTM and CDR2 ANQGSEA. The CDR3 is CSVGTGPRETQYF. In nucleotides, the CDR3 is TGCAGCGTTGGGACAGGGCCTCGGGAGACCCAGTACTTC.

This clonotype showed up just a few times. The V and J genes are TRBV15 and TRBJ2-1; D unresolved. Trimming cost V 5 bases and J 4 bases, with 9 bases left between them. The length of the CDR3 is 13 residues. Germline CDR1 and CDR2: LNHNV and YYDKDF (reference sequence). For the CDR3, the DNA is TGTGCCACCAGCCCCCGGGTGTACAATGAGCAGTTCTTC. Its translation is CATSPRVYNEQFF.

On this clonotype itself: At one end the junction does not follow the germline gene, possibly because of a read error. The V and J genes are TRBV20-1 and TRBJ1-5; D call uncertain. From germline, CDR1 is DFQATT and CDR2 SNEGSKA (reference sequence). The CDR3 covers 13 residues. The CDR3 protein is CSASAGRNHPQHF. In DNA, the CDR3 is TGCAGTGCTAGCGCAGGCCGCAATCATCCCCAGCATTTT.

J is TRBJ2-4 and V is TRBV12-3 or TRBV12-4; a possible D gene is TRBD2 (6 bases). The CDR3 runs to 15 residues. Trimming left V 5 bases short and J 1 base short, with 12 bases between. The CDR3 sequence: CASSRLGGAKNIQYF. In DNA, the CDR3 is TGTGCCAGCAGTAGACTAGGCGGGGCCAAAAACATTCAGTACTTC.